This paragraph reports one TCR beta chain. The sample originates from a study of T cells after yellow fever vaccination. Via MiXCR, TCRdb re-called the 5' RACE reads, giving one row per CDR3 protein. This table has about 74,000 distinct CDR3 sequences, approximately 7% appearing once. Sequenced here: CD8+ T cells sorted from PBMCs, sampled about 5 days after the first yellow fever vaccination. The source is a man in his late teens or twenties who received the YFV17D yellow fever vaccine.

CDR3 coding DNA: TGTGCCAGATTTGATGGGGGGCTCTTGGGCACTGAAGCTTTCTTT. Its translation: CARFDGGLLGTEAFF. The chain joins TRBV7-7 to TRBJ1-1, with D possibly TRBD1 on 6 matching bases. CDR1 and CDR2 (germline): SSHAT, FNYEAQ (reference sequence). CDR3 length: 15 residues. V lost 9 bases and J lost 4, with 21 bases in between.